Listed below are T cell receptor beta chains from one sample, sequenced in a study of tumor-infiltrating lymphocytes in primary liver carcinoma. MiXCR, run by TCRdb on the multiplex PCR reads, gives a single entry per CDR3 protein. Of roughly 80,000 distinct CDR3 sequences in the sample, 60% to 80% are singletons; the top ten hold around 15%. Source material: liver tumor tissue from sampling region 4. The receptors shown here come from a woman aged 55-70 years with primary liver carcinoma and hepatitis B virus infection. Both conserved end residues are part of each CDR3. Each record gives: D gene, J gene, V gene, clone size, CDR3 DNA, CDR3 protein. A D gene is named only where the DNA matches it firmly. The size of a clone is reported for some rows only, either as once, few or many, or as a class for expanded clones.

- | TRBJ2-7 | TRBV12-3/TRBV12-4 | - | TGTACCAGCAGCTCTGATATAGGGCGGTCCTACGAGCAGTACTTC | CTSSSDIGRSYEQYF
- | TRBJ2-3 | TRBV6-5 | - | TGTGCCAGCAATCCTAGCCCTCGTGACGGTGCGCAGTGTTTT | CASNPSPRDGAQCF
- | TRBJ2-6 | TRBV6-6 | many | TGTGCCAGCAGTATGCAGGGTGCCGGGGCCAACGTCCTGACTTTC | CASSMQGAGANVLTF
- | TRBJ1-1 | TRBV28 | - | TGTGCCAGTCGGGCAGGGGATGGAGGTACTGAAGCTTTCTTT | CASRAGDGGTEAFF
- | TRBJ2-7 | TRBV10-3 | - | TGTGCCATCAGTGCTCGAGACTACGAGCAGTACTTC | CAISARDYEQYF
- | TRBJ2-2 | TRBV11-2 | - | TGTGGCAACAGCTTAGTTAGGACTGGGGAGCTGTTTTTT | CGNSLVRTGELFF
- | TRBJ1-1 | TRBV11-2 | - | TGTGCCAGCAACACCCAGGGGAACATTGAAGCTTTCTTT | CASNTQGNIEAFF
- | TRBJ2-7 | TRBV29-1 | - | TGCAGCCTTGAGGATCCCCTTCGCTACGAGCAGTACTTC | CSLEDPLRYEQYF
TRBD2 | TRBJ2-2 | TRBV4-1 | many | TGCGCCAGCAGCCTTGAGGGTAGCGGGAGGGTTGACGGGGAGCTGTTTTTT | CASSLEGSGRVDGELFF
- | TRBJ1-1 | TRBV29-1 | once | TGCAGAGTTGAAGGATTTATGAGACAGAACACTGAAGCTTTCTTT | CRVEGFMRQNTEAFF
- | TRBJ2-2 | TRBV4-2 | - | TGTGCCAGCAACCCAGCCACTAGCTCCCAACAGGGCGGGAAGCTGTTTTTT | CASNPATSSQQGGKLFF
TRBD2 | TRBJ2-7 | TRBV11-2 | - | TGTACCAGCAGTCACGGCGGGAGGACTTCGGGAAGCGAGCAGTACTTC | CTSSHGGRTSGSEQYF
- | TRBJ2-1 | TRBV29-1 | - | TGTAGCATTGAAGTTTTTAATGAGCAGTTCTTC | CSIEVFNEQFF
- | TRBJ2-1 | TRBV11-3 | - | TGTGCCGGGGGCTACAATGAGCAGTTCTTC | CAGGYNEQFF
- | TRBJ2-6 | TRBV6-2/TRBV6-3 | - | TGTGCAAGCAGTCCTCTCGGTTCTGGGGCCGACGTCCTGACTTTC | CASSPLGSGADVLTF
- | TRBJ2-7 | TRBV28 | - | TGTGTCAGCAGTTTAGGTAGTCTGGGCGAGCAGTACTTC | CVSSLGSLGEQYF
- | TRBJ2-3 | TRBV29-1 | - | TGCAGCGTTGAGCGTAGAGATACGCATTACTTT | CSVERRDTHYF
- | TRBJ1-1 | TRBV12-5 | - | TGTGCTAGTGGGAGAAACACTGAAGCTTTCTTC | CASGRNTEAFF
TRBD1 | TRBJ2-6 | TRBV28 | - | TGTGTCAGTACTTCACCCAGGACAGGGGGCGATGGGGCCAACGTCCTGACTTTC | CVSTSPRTGGDGANVLTF
TRBD2 | TRBJ2-2 | TRBV11-3 | - | TGTGCCAGCACCTCGGGAATAGCGGGAAAGCCCGACGGGGAGCTGTTTTTT | CASTSGIAGKPDGELFF
TRBD1 | TRBJ2-3 | TRBV28 | - | TGTACCAGCAGTAGGGACAGGGTCAGAGATACGCAGTATTTT | CTSSRDRVRDTQYF
- | TRBJ2-5 | TRBV6-5 | - | TGCGCCAGCAGTCGCCCCCCTCCAACAGGGAGCTTAAAAGAGACCCAGTACTTC | CASSRPPPTGSLKETQYF
- | TRBJ2-7 | TRBV4-2 | - | TGTGCCGGCAGCCAAGATGGTGTTCCCCACCCCTACAATGAGCAGTACTTC | CAGSQDGVPHPYNEQYF
- | TRBJ2-7 | TRBV6-1 | - | TGTGCCAGCAGTGAAATAAGCAGGAGCCACCTCGAGCAGCACTTC | CASSEISRSHLEQHF
- | TRBJ2-7 | TRBV11-2 | once | TGTGCCAGCACAAAAGAGGTTGAGCAGTACTTC | CASTKEVEQYF
- | TRBJ1-4 | TRBV10-3 | - | TGTGCCTTCAGTAGAACTGCTAATGAAGAACTGTTTTTT | CAFSRTANEELFF
- | TRBJ2-5 | TRBV6-1 | - | TGTGTCAGCAGTGCAAGGGGGGACCTCTTGGAGACCCAGTACTTC | CVSSARGDLLETQYF
- | TRBJ2-7 | TRBV28 | - | TGTGCCAGCAGTTCCCCTCTGGGACCCCTCTACGAGCAGTACTTC | CASSSPLGPLYEQYF
- | TRBJ1-1 | TRBV11-2 | - | TGTGTCAGCGCCTTAGGGGCGAACACTGAAGCTTTCTTT | CVSALGANTEAFF
- | TRBJ1-2 | TRBV11-2 | - | TGTGCCAGCAGCATCGGGACACCGGAGGGTTTCTATGGTTACACCTTC | CASSIGTPEGFYGYTF
- | TRBJ2-1 | TRBV5-5 | - | TGTGCCAGCAACTTGAATAATCCCCTGCTAGGATCCAATGAGCAGTTCTTC | CASNLNNPLLGSNEQFF
TRBD2 | TRBJ2-2 | TRBV30 | - | TGTGCCTGGAGTATGAGCGGGAGAGAAACCGGGAAGCTGTTTTTT | CAWSMSGRETGKLFF
- | TRBJ2-1 | TRBV29-1 | once | TGCAGCGTTGCTGTCACCCCATGGGGAGGTCGGGAACAGTTCTTC | CSVAVTPWGGREQFF
TRBD2 | TRBJ2-2 | TRBV4-2 | - | TGTACCAGCAGCCAAGATTTAATATTAGCGGGAGGAGGCACCGGGGAGCTGTTTTTT | CTSSQDLILAGGGTGELFF
- | TRBJ1-5 | TRBV5-1 | few | TGCGCCAGCAGCTCCGGCGGGGGTCGCGATCAGCCCCAGCATTTT | CASSSGGGRDQPQHF
- | TRBJ1-3 | TRBV29-1 | - | TGCAGCGTTGGAGGTAGTATAGATTCTGGAAACACCATATATTTT | CSVGGSIDSGNTIYF
- | TRBJ1-5 | TRBV6-1 | - | TGTGCCAGCTGTGATTTGGCCGATAGCAATCAGTCTCAGCATTTT | CASCDLADSNQSQHF
- | TRBJ2-4 | TRBV6-1 | once | TGTGCCAGCAGTGAAGCTAGACTGCTGAATGCGAACATTCTGTACTTC | CASSEARLLNANILYF
TRBD1 | TRBJ1-1 | TRBV28 | many | TGTGCCAGCAGCTTGACAGGGGTAACTGAAGCTTTCTTT | CASSLTGVTEAFF
TRBD2 | TRBJ2-7 | TRBV12-3/TRBV12-4 | - | TGTGCCAGCAGCTCGACTAGCGAGGTGACCTACGAGCAGTACTTC | CASSSTSEVTYEQYF
TRBD2 | TRBJ2-1 | TRBV7-9 | few | TGTGTCAGCAGCTCCTCCGGGACTAGCCCCAATGAGCAGTTCTTC | CVSSSSGTSPNEQFF
- | TRBJ1-2 | TRBV6-5 | many | TGTGCCAGCAGTTACTCGACGGGTTCGACTTCTAACTATGGCTACACCTTC | CASSYSTGSTSNYGYTF
- | TRBJ2-7 | TRBV5-6 | - | TGTGCCAGTAGCTCGGATTTGGGCGGAGCCCACTCCTACGAGCACTACTTC | CASSSDLGGAHSYEHYF
TRBD1 | TRBJ1-2 | TRBV28 | - | TGTGCCAGCAGTCCACTCGGACAGGGGGTCTACTATGGCTACACCTTC | CASSPLGQGVYYGYTF
- | TRBJ2-5 | TRBV12-3/TRBV12-4 | - | TGTGCCAGCGGCCCCATTCTAGTAGGCGCCCAGTACTTC | CASGPILVGAQYF
- | TRBJ1-1 | TRBV11-3 | - | TGCGCCTGCAGTTACGGGGGGTCGGACACTGAAGCTTTCTTT | CACSYGGSDTEAFF
- | TRBJ1-1 | TRBV6-5 | - | TGTGCCAACAGTTACTCCAGGGGAGACACTGAAGCTTTCTTT | CANSYSRGDTEAFF
- | TRBJ2-7 | TRBV6-5 | few | TGTGCCAACAGCGCGGCGGTGAGAGGGTACTACGAGCAGTACTTC | CANSAAVRGYYEQYF
TRBD1 | TRBJ2-5 | TRBV6-1 | - | TGTGCCAACGGTGAAAGGGGACAGGCGGGGACCCAGTACTTC | CANGERGQAGTQYF